These 24 T cell receptor beta chains came from one sample sequenced in a study of Graves' ophthalmopathy and Graves' hyperthyroidism. RNA transcripts yielded amplified TCR beta CDR3 regions. An opening RT-PCR round employed HTBI primers and preceded a second-round multiplex PCR. Each CDR3 protein is one row after TCRdb ran MiXCR on the multiplex PCR reads. The sample records about 700,000 distinct CDR3 sequences, roughly 41% being singletons. Sequencing was performed on peripheral blood. The receptors were sampled from an adult man with Graves' ophthalmopathy.

To note about this clonotype: A read error may explain this, as a much larger clone is one base away. V usage is TRBV7-6 and J usage is TRBJ2-6, with D possibly TRBD1 on 6 matching bases. The germline V gene has CDR1 SGHVS and CDR2 FNYEAQ. CDR3 size: 15 residues. The CDR3 loop reads CAGRGTGFGANVLTF. The CDR3 DNA reads as TGTGCCGGCAGGGGAACAGGGTTTGGGGCCAACGTCCTGACTTTC.

The chain links TRBV19 to TRBJ2-6; 10 bases line up with TRBD2. Per the germline V gene, CDR1 is LNHDA and CDR2 is SQIVND (reference sequence). The CDR3 is made up of 18 amino acids. With 3 bases clipped from V and 0 bases from J, the junction kept 5 bases outside the gene matches. CDR3: CASSMLAGASSGANVLTF. For the CDR3, the DNA is TGTGCCAGTAGTATGCTAGCGGGGGCCTCCTCTGGGGCCAACGTCCTGACTTTC.

Many counts were recorded for this clonotype. The CDR3: CASSPHGTQETQYF. CDR3 DNA: TGTGCCAGCAGCCCCCATGGTACGCAGGAGACCCAGTACTTC. The chain recombines TRBV7-2 with TRBJ2-5; D unclear. Germline V gives CDR1 SGHTA, CDR2 FQGNSA. V was cut by 5 bases and J by 5 bases, with 15 bases left in between. The CDR3 contains 14 residues.

With regard to this clonotype: At one of its ends the junction is not consistent with the germline gene, which may arise from a read error. V is TRBV7-9 and J is TRBJ2-7; 7 bases line up with TRBD1. The CDR3 totals 17 residues. Germline V gene sequence: CDR1 SEHNR, CDR2 FQNEAQ (reference sequence). In DNA, the CDR3 is TGCGCCAGCAGCCAAGGAGACCGGACAGGCGCCACCTACGAGCAGTACTTC. The encoded protein is CASSQGDRTGATYEQYF.

The genes are TRBV6-2 or TRBV6-3 and TRBJ1-5, with D possibly TRBD1 on 5 matching bases. This CDR3 comprises 14 residues. Germline values: CDR1 MNHEY, CDR2 SVGEGT. The V gene lost 11 bases and the J gene lost 3 bases, with 17 bases spanning the gap. The CDR3 DNA reads TGTGCCGCGAGGGAGGCAGGGCTCAATCAGCCCCAGCATTTT. As protein: CAAREAGLNQPQHF.

As regards this clonotype: This may come from a read error, since a much larger clone is one base off. The rearrangement joins TRBV25-1 to TRBJ2-5; a possible D gene is TRBD2 (5 bases). CDR3 length equals 14 residues. Germline V CDR1 and CDR2: MGHDK, SYGVNS. In DNA, the CDR3 is TGTGCCAGCATTGAATGGGGAGACTGGGAGACCCAGTACTTC. It yields the protein CASIEWGDWETQYF.

This clonotype was seen a single time. The chain recombines TRBV24-1 with TRBJ2-2; unclear D gene. The CDR3 is 15 amino acids. Between the trimmed V and J ends, which lost 4 bases and 3 bases, there was a span of 11 bases. Germline V gene sequence: CDR1 KGHDR, CDR2 SFDVKD. CDR3 loop: CATSEQSLDTGELFF. The CDR3 DNA reads as TGTGCCACCAGTGAACAATCTTTGGACACCGGGGAGCTGTTTTTT.

Many counts were recorded for this clonotype. The gene calls are TRBV29-1 and TRBJ1-1; D not resolved. V lost 2 bases, J lost 1 base, and 8 bases lay in between. The CDR3 extends over 13 amino acids. The germline V gene has CDR1 SQVTM and CDR2 ANQGSEA. CDR3 coding DNA: TGCAGCGTTGAACCCCAGACGAACACTGAAGCTTTCTTT. This codes for CSVEPQTNTEAFF.

The chain links TRBV7-8 to TRBJ2-5; possible D gene TRBD1, 5 bases. V gave up 1 base and J gave up 5 bases, with 17 bases separating them. CDR3 length: 16 amino acids. Germline V gene data show CDR1 as SGHVS and CDR2 as FQNEAQ. In DNA, the CDR3 is TGTGCCAGCAGCTTAGATAAGGGGCCTGTCCGGGAGACCCAGTACTTC. Encoded protein: CASSLDKGPVRETQYF.

This chain's CDR3 is CASSFGAGPSYEQYF. CDR3 nucleotides: TGTGCCAGCAGCTTTGGGGCGGGGCCATCCTACGAGCAGTACTTC. The chain recombines TRBV5-4 with TRBJ2-7; a weak D match, TRBD2 (6 bases). Germline V gene sequence: CDR1 SGHNT, CDR2 YYREEE (reference sequence). The CDR3 loop spans 15 amino acids. The V end lost 2 bases, the J end lost 1 base, and 13 bases lay between the germline ends. The whole variable domain, remainder taken from reference TRBV5-4 and TRBJ2-7, is ETGVTQSPTHLIKTRGQQVTLRCSSQSGHNTVSWYQQALGQGPQFIFQYYREEENGRGNFPPRFSGLQFPNYSSELNVNALELDDSALYLCASSFGAGPSYEQYFGPGTRLTVT.

V is TRBV12-3 or TRBV12-4 and J is TRBJ2-2; the D is unclear. V shed 6 bases and J shed 1 base, with 12 bases lying between them. The CDR3 spans 15 residues. The CDR3 nucleotides are TGTGCCAGCAGCCGACCCACACTGAACACCGGGGAGCTGTTTTTT. It yields the protein CASSRPTLNTGELFF.

The V and J genes are TRBV9 and TRBJ2-5, with TRBD1 matching 7 bases. CDR1 is SGDLS and CDR2 is YYNGEE in the germline V gene. The trim removed 1 base at V and 0 bases at J, leaving 6 bases unmatched. This CDR3 comprises 16 residues. The CDR3 region has the DNA TGTGCCAGCAGCGTATCGGGGACAGAGCACCAAGAGACCCAGTACTTC. Its translation: CASSVSGTEHQETQYF.

The chain has TRBV10-3 and TRBJ1-4; D call uncertain. V was shortened by 5 bases and J by 4 bases, with 5 bases between the two germline ends. The germline CDR1 and CDR2 sequences are ENHRY and SYGVKD. This CDR3 is built from 12 residues. The CDR3 loop reads CAISRVNEKLFF. The DNA for the CDR3 is TGTGCCATCAGTCGGGTTAATGAAAAACTGTTTTTT.

The V gene is TRBV6-5, the J gene TRBJ2-7; D might be TRBD2 (6 bases). Germline V gene sequence: CDR1 MNHEY, CDR2 SVGAGI. The ends were cut back, 2 bases at V and 0 bases at J, with 14 bases in the middle. The CDR3 contains 16 residues. CDR3 in DNA: TGTGCCAGCAGTTACCTTGCGGGGCCCAGCTCCTACGAGCAGTACTTC. Translated: CASSYLAGPSSYEQYF.

In DNA, the CDR3 is TGTGCCAGTAGTGTGGGACCGAGGAACACTGAAGCTTTCTTT. Translating gives CASSVGPRNTEAFF. V is TRBV19 and J is TRBJ1-1; a possible D gene is TRBD1 (5 bases). The CDR3 extends over 14 amino acids. Germline V gene data show CDR1 as LNHDA and CDR2 as SQIVND (reference sequence). Trimming shortened V by 5 bases and J by 1 base, and 11 bases separated the two germline ends.

Points on this clonotype: At one boundary the junction diverges from the germline segment, which might be a read error. The CDR3 nucleotides are TGTGCCAACAGCCCCCAGGCAGGCCACCAAGAGACCCAGTACTTC. This encodes CANSPQAGHQETQYF. The chain couples TRBV7-3 to TRBJ2-5; D is ambiguous. In germline, CDR1 is SGHTA, CDR2 FQGTGA. The CDR3 is 15 amino acids.

A remark on this clonotype: A read error is likely, as this CDR3 ends without the conserved phenylalanine or tryptophan. It is unclear where the CDR3 begins or ends on the DNA, so no DNA is shown, and the CDR3 is as TCRdb lists it. The J gene is TRBJ2-7, the V gene TRBV24-1; TRBD1 reflects the table's D call only, with no check against the DNA. The germline gives CDR1 KGHDR, CDR2 SFDVKD. The CDR3 numbers 12 amino acids, ends counted. The CDR3 sequence: CATSDPGTGGCL.

CDR3 region: CASSLGGTSGGSTGELFF. The CDR3 DNA sequence: TGTGCCAGCAGCTTAGGTGGGACTAGCGGGGGGTCGACCGGGGAGCTGTTTTTT. J is TRBJ2-2 and V is TRBV7-2; 15 bases are shared with TRBD2. CDR3 length: 18 amino acids. The junction had 5 bases not matched to a gene; V was cut back by 1 base and J by 5 bases. Germline CDR1 and CDR2: SGHTA and FQGNSA.

The table lists this clonotype with a few counts. V is TRBV20-1 and J is TRBJ1-2, with TRBD1 matching over 7 bases. Germline CDR1 and CDR2: DFQATT and SNEGSKA (reference sequence). Trimming removed 6 bases from V and 4 bases from J; junction bases left unmatched: 14. The CDR3 spans 15 residues. The CDR3 here is CSASRPTGVSYGYTF. The CDR3 DNA reads as TGCAGTGCGAGCCGTCCTACAGGGGTATCCTATGGCTACACCTTC.

In its sample, this clonotype was seen once. The chain recombines TRBV10-3 with TRBJ1-3; 9 positions match TRBD1. The CDR3 covers 15 residues. Germline CDR1 is ENHRY and CDR2 is SYGVKD. Germline trimming cut 9 bases from V and 14 bases from J; bases unmatched to any gene: 20. CDR3 in amino acids: CAIPGQGSSFGSLYF. The CDR3 DNA reads as TGTGCCATTCCGGGACAGGGTAGTTCGTTCGGCTCCTTATATTTT.

The J gene is TRBJ2-7, the V gene TRBV20-1; no reliable D call. The V end lost 0 bases, the J end lost 6 bases, and 12 bases lay between the germline ends. CDR1 and CDR2 from the germline V gene are DFQATT and SNEGSKA (reference sequence). The CDR3 spans 13 residues. The CDR3 is CSARDHDTAEQYF. In DNA, the CDR3 is TGCAGTGCTAGAGATCACGACACGGCCGAGCAGTACTTC.

This clonotype was picked up many times. This sequence joins TRBV7-9 and TRBJ1-2; no firm D call. V was trimmed by 5 bases and J by 4 bases, leaving 14 bases between them. Germline loops: CDR1 SEHNR, CDR2 FQNEAQ (reference sequence). The CDR3 has 14 residues. CDR3 sequence (DNA): TGTGCCAGCAGCAGAGGTGGCGGGAGCTATGGCTACACCTTC. It codes for CASSRGGGSYGYTF.

The chain uses TRBV25-1 and TRBJ1-6; D not certain. From germline, CDR1 is MGHDK and CDR2 SYGVNS. Trimming removed 7 bases at V and 0 bases at J, with 13 bases between. The CDR3 spans 16 residues. The CDR3 bases are TGTGCCAGCAACGCACGGTCGAGCTCCTATAATTCACCCCTCCACTTT. The encoded protein is CASNARSSSYNSPLHF.

The chain links TRBV24-1 to TRBJ1-1; D unclear. Germline-derived CDR1 and CDR2 are KGHDR and SFDVKD. The ends were cut back, 3 bases at V and 11 bases at J, with 6 bases in the middle. The CDR3 is 10 amino acids. The DNA for the CDR3 is TGTGCCACCAGTGATGCGGGGGCTTTCTTT. Translating gives CATSDAGAFF.